A selection of T cell receptor beta chains follows, all from one sample in a study of T cell repertoires in cytomegalovirus infection. These TCRs are of unknown antigen specificity. From the reads, TCRdb called clonotypes with MiXCR, one entry per CDR3 protein. The profile shows over 100,000 distinct CDR3 sequences, about 9.4% of them singletons. Sequencing was carried out using PBMCs, sequenced either directly or after in vitro stimulation (not recorded which). These receptors were taken from a human donor in good health (CMV status not recorded). Some clones in this sample may be carry-over from other donors' samples. Each CDR3 is given with its conserved first and last residue. Each record gives: J gene, CDR3 length, V gene, CDR3 protein.

j_call: TRBJ2-5
cdr3_length: 16
v_call: TRBV24-1
cdr3_aa: CATSGLGLAGGETQYF

j_call: TRBJ1-2
cdr3_length: 15
v_call: TRBV6-5
cdr3_aa: CASSWGAGVSYGYTF

j_call: TRBJ1-3
cdr3_length: 22
v_call: TRBV7-2
cdr3_aa: CASSLISYRQSVSPHSGNTIYF

j_call: TRBJ2-5
cdr3_length: 14
v_call: TRBV12-3/TRBV12-4
cdr3_aa: CASSFHSGAETQYF

j_call: TRBJ1-5
cdr3_length: 14
v_call: TRBV12-3/TRBV12-4
cdr3_aa: CASSLNFNNQPQHF

j_call: TRBJ2-5
cdr3_length: 13
v_call: TRBV12-3/TRBV12-4
cdr3_aa: CASRVTGDETQYF

j_call: TRBJ2-2
cdr3_length: 18
v_call: TRBV7-8
cdr3_aa: CASSSPGQGAPNTGELFF

j_call: TRBJ2-3
cdr3_length: 14
v_call: TRBV6-6
cdr3_aa: CASSHGLAGDTQYF

j_call: TRBJ2-3
cdr3_length: 14
v_call: TRBV19
cdr3_aa: CASSIGGLTDTQYF

j_call: TRBJ2-2
cdr3_length: 16
v_call: TRBV2
cdr3_aa: CASSGYRGSNTGELFF

j_call: TRBJ2-2
cdr3_length: 12
v_call: TRBV29-1
cdr3_aa: CSVEDLSGELFF

j_call: TRBJ1-5
cdr3_length: 14
v_call: TRBV7-6
cdr3_aa: CASRAQGANQPQHF

j_call: TRBJ2-1
cdr3_length: 15
v_call: TRBV20-1
cdr3_aa: CSAREWLAGTNEQFF

j_call: TRBJ1-1
cdr3_length: 13
v_call: TRBV7-2
cdr3_aa: CASSRRVDTEAFF